The clone carrying this T cell receptor beta chain ranks as medium-sized (0.01 to 0.1%). This sample is drawn from a study of CD8+CD57+ T cells in acquired aplastic anemia. Researchers used genomic DNA as the template to profile TCR beta VDJ and CDR3. One entry per CDR3 protein, called by TCRdb with MiXCR from the reads. Of 35,000 to 45,000 distinct CDR3 sequences in the sample, around 63% were seen once. The germline V and J ends were trimmed by 0 bases and 1 base, with 9 bases remaining between them. Germline V lookup: CDR1 SEHNR, CDR2 FQNEAQ (reference sequence). The CDR3 has 15 residues. The rearrangement links TRBV7-9 to TRBJ1-1; D not resolved. The sequence was collected from a human donor in good health, serving as a control. The specimen was sorted CD4+, CD8+, or CD8+CD57+ T cells (not recorded which) from PBMCs. Here the CDR3 reads CASSLAFNPNTEAFF. The CDR3 DNA reads as TGTGCCAGCAGCTTAGCGTTCAACCCGAACACTGAAGCTTTCTTT.